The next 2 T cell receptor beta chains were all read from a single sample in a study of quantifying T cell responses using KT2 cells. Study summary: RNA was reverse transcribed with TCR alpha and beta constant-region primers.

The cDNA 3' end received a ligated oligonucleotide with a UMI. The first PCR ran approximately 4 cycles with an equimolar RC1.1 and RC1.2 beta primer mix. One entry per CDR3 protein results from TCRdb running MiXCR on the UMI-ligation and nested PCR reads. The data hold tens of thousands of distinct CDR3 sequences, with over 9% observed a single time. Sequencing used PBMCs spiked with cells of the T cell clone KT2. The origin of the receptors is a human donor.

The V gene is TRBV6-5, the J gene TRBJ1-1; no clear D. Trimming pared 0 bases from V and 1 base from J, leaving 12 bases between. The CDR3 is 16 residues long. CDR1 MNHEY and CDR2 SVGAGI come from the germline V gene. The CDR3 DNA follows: TGTGCCAGCAGTTACTCGAGAGGCAAGCCGAACACTGAAGCTTTCTTT. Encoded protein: CASSYSRGKPNTEAFF.

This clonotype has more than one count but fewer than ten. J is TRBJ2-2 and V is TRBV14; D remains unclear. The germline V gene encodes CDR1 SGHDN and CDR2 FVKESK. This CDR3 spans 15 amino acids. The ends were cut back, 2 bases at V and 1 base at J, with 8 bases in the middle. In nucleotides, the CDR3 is TGTGCCAGCAGCCAATCGTGGCTGAACACCGGGGAGCTGTTTTTT. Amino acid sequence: CASSQSWLNTGELFF.